This T cell receptor (beta chain) was profiled in a study of human thymus T cells. Study results and limitations: Both thymic and peripheral blood repertoires showed apparently biased V and J usage.

About this clone itself: Its target is unknown.

Trimming cost V 4 bases and J 4 bases, with 4 bases left between them. This CDR3 has 12 residues. CDR1 is SGHDN and CDR2 is FVKESK in the germline V gene. Donors were healthy Finnish babies undergoing corrective operations for congenital heart defects. Genomic DNA was extracted from every available blood leukocyte. Clones were read by immunoSEQ multiplex PCR, and TCRdb kept only the in-frame ones, dropping some. The sample has more than 50,000 clones; 90% to 95% are singletons. The J gene is TRBJ2-2, the V gene TRBV14; D not certain. The sequenced material came from blood. The receptor comes from a boy under three years old with a congenital heart defect but otherwise immunologically healthy. In DNA, the CDR3 is TGTGCCAGCAGCCCTGTCACCGGGGAGCTGTTTTTT. This encodes CASSPVTGELFF.